This T cell receptor (beta chain) was sequenced for a study of T cell responses to AZD1222 COVID-19 vaccine. The wider study: Second-dose intervals of approximately 4 or approximately 12 weeks were pooled.

Assay used: immunoSEQ multiplex PCR; TCRdb lists only in-frame clones, some missing. The repertoire holds roughly 120,000 clones, with 80% to 90% as singletons. Study-level points and caveats: In a largely white British group with more females than males, clonal diversity was possibly underestimated. Baseline seropositivity occurred in only a handful of AZD1222 recipients. In the spike-specific TCR repertoire, nearly half reportedly target unmutated variant regions.

Concerning this clone itself: Its specificity is unknown.

The CDR3 runs 12 residues. The germline V and J ends were trimmed by 1 base and 6 bases, with 9 bases remaining between them. Looked up from germline, CDR1 is SQVTM and CDR2 is ANQGSEA. This receptor was obtained from an adult in good health. This chain connects TRBV29-1 to TRBJ2-5, with D perhaps TRBD1 or TRBD2 (5 bases each). The sequencing used peripheral blood, collected on day 0 of AZD1222 vaccination. CDR3 DNA: TGCAGCGTTGAAGCGGGGACGCAGACCCAGTACTTC. Translated: CSVEAGTQTQYF.